These T cell receptor beta chains were read from a single sample in a study of CD8+CD57+ T cells in acquired aplastic anemia. TCRdb passed the reads through MiXCR, listing each CDR3 protein once. Of hundreds of thousands of distinct CDR3 sequences listed, around 32% were seen once; the top ten hold 0.7% to 1%. Material for sequencing was sorted CD4+, CD8+, or CD8+CD57+ T cells (not recorded which) from PBMCs. These receptors came from a human donor with aplastic anemia. The CDR3 runs from the conserved cysteine through the conserved F or W.

J gene,V gene,CDR3 protein
TRBJ2-7,TRBV20-1,CSARGSGGGEQYF
TRBJ1-4,TRBV27,CASTSPGSNEKLFF
TRBJ1-1,TRBV24-1,CATRGGGETEAFF
TRBJ2-7,TRBV5-4,CASRARGYEQYF
TRBJ1-2,TRBV15,CATTLSGAGTNYGYTF
TRBJ1-2,TRBV12-3/TRBV12-4,CASSFGGRGQGYTF
TRBJ2-2,TRBV27,CASNGELFF
TRBJ2-3,TRBV2,CASSSRQGRTDTQYF
TRBJ2-5,TRBV12-3/TRBV12-4,CASSFNSQETQYF
TRBJ1-5,TRBV19,CASSATGTGGAGQPQHF
TRBJ1-2,TRBV29-1,CSVVQPDGYGYTF
TRBJ2-5,TRBV7-9,CASSQWAETQYF
TRBJ1-1,TRBV20-1,CSARDGRAFTEAFF
TRBJ2-7,TRBV10-1,CASSRSGLAGVGEQYF
TRBJ2-1,TRBV20-1,CSARFMRGGWDEQFF
TRBJ2-1,TRBV24-1,CASSDDGGARF